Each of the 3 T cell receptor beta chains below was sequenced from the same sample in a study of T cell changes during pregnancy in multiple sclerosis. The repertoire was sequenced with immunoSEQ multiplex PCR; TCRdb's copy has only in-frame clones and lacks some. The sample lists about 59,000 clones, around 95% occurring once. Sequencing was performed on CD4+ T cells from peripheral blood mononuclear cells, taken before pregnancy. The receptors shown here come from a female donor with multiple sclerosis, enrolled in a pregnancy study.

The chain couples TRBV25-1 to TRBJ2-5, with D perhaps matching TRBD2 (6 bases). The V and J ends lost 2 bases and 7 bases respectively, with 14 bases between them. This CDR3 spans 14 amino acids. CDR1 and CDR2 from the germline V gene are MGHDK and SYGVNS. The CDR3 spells CASSELGGAGTQYF. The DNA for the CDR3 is TGTGCCAGCAGTGAACTTGGAGGGGCCGGGACCCAGTACTTC. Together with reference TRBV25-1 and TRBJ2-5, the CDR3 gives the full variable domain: EADIYQTPRYLVIGTGKKITLECSQTMGHDKMYWYQQDPGMELHLIHYSYGVNSTEKGDLSSESTVSRIRTEHFPLTLESARPSHTSQYLCASSELGGAGTQYFGPGTRLLVL.

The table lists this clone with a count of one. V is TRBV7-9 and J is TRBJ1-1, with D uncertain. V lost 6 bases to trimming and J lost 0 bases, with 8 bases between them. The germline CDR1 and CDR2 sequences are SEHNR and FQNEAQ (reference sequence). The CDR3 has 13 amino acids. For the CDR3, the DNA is TGTGCCAGCAGTCCCCCGGTGAACACTGAAGCTTTCTTT. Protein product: CASSPPVNTEAFF. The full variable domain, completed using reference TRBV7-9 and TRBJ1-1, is DTGVSQNPRHKITKRGQNVTFRCDPISEHNRLYWYRQTLGQGPEFLTYFQNEAQLEKSRLLSDRFSAERPKGSFSTLEIQRTEQGDSAMYLCASSPPVNTEAFFGQGTRLTVV.

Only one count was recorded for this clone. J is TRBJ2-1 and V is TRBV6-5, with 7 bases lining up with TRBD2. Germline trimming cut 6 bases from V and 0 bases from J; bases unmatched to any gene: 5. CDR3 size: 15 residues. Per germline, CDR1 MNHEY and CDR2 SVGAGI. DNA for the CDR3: TGTGCCAGCAGCATAGCGGGCAGCTCCTACAATGAGCAGTTCTTC. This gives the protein CASSIAGSSYNEQFF.